These 26 T cell receptor beta chains were sequenced from one sample in a study of blood T cell repertoires in COVID-19. Some clones are missing from TCRdb's copy, which holds only in-frame ones; the method was immunoSEQ multiplex PCR. The table lists some 120,000 clones, more than 75% of them singletons, with about 1.5% in the top ten. The sequencing input was peripheral blood. These receptor sequences come from a human donor in a cohort sampled during active COVID-19.

The chain employs TRBV30 and TRBJ2-1; 9 bases agree with TRBD2. The germline V gene has CDR1 GTSNPN and CDR2 SVGIG (reference sequence). The CDR3 loop spans 15 amino acids. Trimming removed 1 base from V and 10 bases from J; junction bases left unmatched: 11. The CDR3 loop is CAWSGVASGVFEQFF. Written as DNA, the CDR3 is TGTGCCTGGAGTGGTGTAGCTAGCGGGGTTTTCGAGCAGTTCTTC.

This clone was picked up one time. No conserved phenylalanine or tryptophan is present at the end of the CDR3, so a read error is the likely explanation. V gene TRBV7-9 combines with J gene TRBJ1-1; D is ambiguous. Germline loops: CDR1 SEHNR, CDR2 FQNEAQ (reference sequence). Trimming pared 0 bases from V and 3 bases from J, leaving 11 bases between. This CDR3 comprises 15 residues. The CDR3 DNA reads as TGTGCCAGCAGCTTAGCGCGGCAAAGGCACACTGAAGCTTTCCTT. The encoded protein is CASSLARQRHTEAFL.

The chain joins TRBV7-9 to TRBJ2-5; D possibly corresponds to TRBD1 (6 bases). The CDR3 contains 14 residues. V gave up 3 bases and J gave up 1 base, with 9 bases separating them. Per the germline V gene, CDR1 is SEHNR and CDR2 is FQNEAQ (reference sequence). The CDR3 protein is CASSFGTTQETQYF. In DNA form, the CDR3 reads TGTGCCAGCAGCTTTGGGACAACCCAAGAGACCCAGTACTTC.

The chain recombines TRBV10-3 with TRBJ1-1; 9 bases map to TRBD1. V lost 5 bases and J lost 5; bases outside the gene matches: 6. Germline CDR1 reads ENHRY; CDR2 reads SYGVKD. The CDR3 is 14 residues long. The CDR3 DNA sequence: TGTGCCATCAGTACCGGACAGGGGTGGACTGAAGCTTTCTTT. It translates to CAISTGQGWTEAFF.

In the case of this clone: The junction departs from germline at one end; a sequencing error may be responsible. The rearrangement uses TRBV4-1 and TRBJ1-3; 7 bases align to TRBD1. This CDR3 contains 14 residues. Germline V gene sequence: CDR1 MGHRA, CDR2 YSYEKL. The CDR3 nucleotides are TGCGCCAGCAGCAAAGACAGGGTGGGAAACACCATATATTTT. Its protein product is CASSKDRVGNTIYF.

The chain has TRBV4-1 and TRBJ2-1; no clear D. CDR3 length: 16 amino acids. Per the germline V gene, CDR1 is MGHRA and CDR2 is YSYEKL. V lost 0 bases, J lost 5 bases, and 14 bases lay in between. The CDR3 region has the DNA TGCGCCAGCAGCCAAGACCGGGTAATATCTGACAATGAGCAGTTCTTC. It encodes CASSQDRVISDNEQFF.

The V call is TRBV27, the J call TRBJ1-3; possibly TRBD1 for D (6 bases). CDR1 and CDR2 from the germline V gene are MNHEY and SMNVEV (reference sequence). This CDR3 region has 13 residues. V lost 3 bases and J lost 7, with 10 bases in between. The CDR3 sequence is CASSLTGQNTIYF. CDR3 nucleotides: TGTGCCAGCAGTTTGACAGGCCAGAACACCATATATTTT.

To note about this clone: One junction end does not reproduce the germline sequence, and a read error may be involved. The J gene is TRBJ2-7, the V gene TRBV5-1, with 7 bases fitting TRBD1. The CDR3 is 12 residues long. Germline CDR1 SGHRS, CDR2 YFSETQ. The DNA of the CDR3 is TGCGCCAGCAGCTTGGCAGGGGGTGACCACTTGTTC. Residues: CASSLAGGDHLF.

The V call is TRBV27, the J call TRBJ1-4; D perhaps matches TRBD1 (5 bases). Trimming took 3 bases from V and 14 from J, leaving 16 bases between them. Germline CDR1 and CDR2: MNHEY and SMNVEV (reference sequence). The CDR3 length is 13 residues. CDR3 nucleotides: TGTGCCAGCAGTTTCGGGGGGAGCGCTGTTCTGTTTTTT. It codes for CASSFGGSAVLFF.

The chain recombines TRBV29-1 with TRBJ1-1, with D perhaps matching TRBD1 (5 bases). V lost 6 bases and J 8 bases, leaving 19 bases between the germline ends. Per the germline V gene, CDR1 is SQVTM and CDR2 is ANQGSEA. The CDR3 loop spans 13 amino acids. DNA for the CDR3: TGCAGCGTGACCCCGGGCGGAAGGGGCGAAGCTTTCTTT. This sequence encodes CSVTPGGRGEAFF.

The chain uses TRBV11-2 and TRBJ2-1; a possible D gene is TRBD1 (6 bases). Germline loops: CDR1 SGHAT, CDR2 FQNNGV. CDR3 length equals 14 residues. V lost 4 bases to trimming and J lost 12 bases, with 19 bases between them. The CDR3 sequence is CASSYDRPPMMQFF. CDR3 in DNA: TGTGCCAGCAGCTACGACAGGCCCCCAATGATGCAGTTCTTC.

V gene TRBV19 combines with J gene TRBJ1-2, with 9 bases identical to TRBD1. J gave up 5 bases and V 2 bases, and 3 bases lay outside the gene matches. This CDR3 has 14 residues. Germline V gene data show CDR1 as LNHDA and CDR2 as SQIVND (reference sequence). The CDR3 DNA is TGTGCCAGTAGTATACAGGGGACAGGGTATGGCTACACCTTC. It is translated as CASSIQGTGYGYTF.

The J gene is TRBJ2-7, the V gene TRBV9, with D perhaps matching TRBD2 (5 bases). The V end was cut by 2 bases, the J end by 0 bases, with 18 bases between. Looked up from germline, CDR1 is SGDLS and CDR2 is YYNGEE. The CDR3 length is 17 residues. DNA for the CDR3: TGTGCCAGCAGCGTCCACCACTCGGGGTCCAGCTCCTACGAGCAGTACTTC. Encoded protein: CASSVHHSGSSSYEQYF.

This clone was counted only a few times. This rearrangement joins TRBV6-2 or TRBV6-3 to TRBJ1-2; D possibly corresponds to TRBD1 (5 bases). Trimming removed 3 bases at V and 7 bases at J, with 18 bases between. The CDR3 is 15 amino acids. Germline values: CDR1 MNHEY, CDR2 SVGEGT. The CDR3 nucleotides read TGTGCCAGCAGTTATCTGGCGGACCTTAGGGGTGGCTACACCTTC. It translates to CASSYLADLRGGYTF.

The V and J genes are TRBV4-1 and TRBJ2-5, with D perhaps matching TRBD1 (5 bases). The CDR3 extends over 13 amino acids. Per germline, CDR1 MGHRA and CDR2 YSYEKL. V was clipped by 4 bases and J by 5 bases, with 11 bases between them. Here the CDR3 reads CASSLQVAETQYF. As DNA, the CDR3 is TGCGCCAGCAGCCTACAGGTGGCGGAGACCCAGTACTTC.

The count of this clone is one. This sequence joins TRBV5-1 and TRBJ1-1; tentatively, D is TRBD1 (5 bases). Germline V gene data show CDR1 as SGHRS and CDR2 as YFSETQ. This CDR3 comprises 15 residues. Trimming removed 3 bases at V and 1 base at J, with 13 bases between. CDR3 DNA sequence: TGCGCCAGCAGCTCACTCAGCCAGGGGAACACTGAAGCTTTCTTT. Its translation: CASSSLSQGNTEAFF. The entire variable domain, with the rest obtained from reference TRBV5-1 and TRBJ1-1, is as follows: KAGVTQTPRYLIKTRGQQVTLSCSPISGHRSVSWYQQTPGQGLQFLFEYFSETQRNKGNFPGRFSGRQFSNSRSEMNVSTLELGDSALYLCASSSLSQGNTEAFFGQGTRLTVV.

The chain couples TRBV2 to TRBJ2-3, with a possible D match to TRBD2 (6 bases). The V gene's germline CDR1 is SNHLY and CDR2 FYNNEI. Trimming pared 0 bases from V and 6 bases from J, leaving 22 bases between. CDR3 length: 18 amino acids. CDR3 nucleotides: TGTGCCAGCAGTGAAGCGCTTCGAGGGACTGCGCCTCTCGATACGCAGTATTTT. Protein sequence: CASSEALRGTAPLDTQYF.

The chain recombines TRBV5-1 with TRBJ2-3, with D maybe TRBD1 (5 bases). Trimming took off 3 bases at V and 0 bases at J, with 8 bases between the two ends. The CDR3 runs 14 residues. Per the germline V gene, CDR1 is SGHRS and CDR2 is YFSETQ. The DNA for the CDR3 is TGCGCCAGCAGCTCACAGGAGAGCACAGATACGCAGTATTTT. Protein sequence: CASSSQESTDTQYF.

The J gene is TRBJ2-3, the V gene TRBV6-1, with D possibly TRBD2 on 6 matching bases. Germline loops: CDR1 MNHNS, CDR2 SASEGT. This CDR3 comprises 18 residues. Deletions cut 3 bases from V and 4 bases from J, with 23 bases between. Here the CDR3 reads CASSDGPGGSSAPDTQYF. CDR3 DNA: TGTGCCAGCAGTGATGGTCCCGGGGGATCCTCTGCGCCAGATACGCAGTATTTT.

The CDR3 sequence: CASSKSGQGGTGELFF. The CDR3 DNA sequence: TGCGCCAGCAGCAAGTCAGGACAGGGAGGAACCGGGGAGCTGTTTTTT. The chain links TRBV5-1 to TRBJ2-2, with TRBD1 identical over 8 bases. J gave up 5 bases and V 4 bases, and 10 bases lay outside the gene matches. The germline CDR1 and CDR2 sequences are SGHRS and YFSETQ. This CDR3 is built from 16 residues.

DNA for the CDR3: TGTGCCTGGGCGAAAACAGGTTCCACTGAAGCTTTCTTT. Amino acids: CAWAKTGSTEAFF. The rearrangement links TRBV30 to TRBJ1-1; D possibly corresponds to TRBD1 (5 bases). There are 13 residues in the CDR3. CDR1 and CDR2 from the germline V gene are GTSNPN and SVGIG (reference sequence). The V end lost 5 bases, the J end lost 4 bases, and 14 bases lay between the germline ends.

This clone was found a few times. This chain joins TRBV28 and TRBJ2-2; TRBD2 matches 10 bases. Germline CDR1 MDHEN, CDR2 SYDVKM. This CDR3 is built from 17 residues. The V gene end was trimmed by 3 bases and the J gene end by 7 bases; junction bases not matched to a gene: 11. CDR3 coding DNA: TGTGCCAGCAGTTTTATCGAACTAGCGGGGCCCGGCGGGGAGCTGTTTTTT. Amino acid sequence: CASSFIELAGPGGELFF.

This clone was detected many times. V usage is TRBV11-2 and J usage is TRBJ1-2; D unclear. The V and J ends lost 0 bases and 3 bases respectively, with 20 bases between them. In germline, CDR1 is SGHAT, CDR2 FQNNGV. The CDR3 consists of 18 residues. The CDR3 bases are TGTGCCAGCAGCTTAGAGGGCATTCGGTACTCTACCGACTATGGCTACACCTTC. It yields the protein CASSLEGIRYSTDYGYTF.

In its sample, this clone was seen a few times. The genes are TRBV5-4 and TRBJ2-7; TRBD2 aligns across 15 bases. V was clipped by 4 bases and J by 6 bases; unmatched bases: 2. The CDR3 has 14 amino acids. Germline lookup yields CDR1 SGHNT and CDR2 YYREEE (reference sequence). The DNA of the CDR3 is TGTGCCAGCAGCACGGGACTAGCGGGGGGCGAGCAGTACTTC. Translating it yields CASSTGLAGGEQYF.

This sequence joins TRBV9 and TRBJ2-3, with 7 bases identical to TRBD1. This CDR3 contains 15 residues. In germline, CDR1 is SGDLS, CDR2 YYNGEE. V was pared by 3 bases and J by 4 bases, with 8 bases of the junction left unmatched. For the CDR3, the DNA is TGTGCCAGCAGCGCCCAGACAGGGTCGTCAGATACGCAGTATTTT. This gives the protein CASSAQTGSSDTQYF.

The V gene is TRBV9, the J gene TRBJ2-7; 9 bases line up with TRBD2. The germline gives CDR1 SGDLS, CDR2 YYNGEE. The junction had 2 bases not matched to a gene; V was cut back by 3 bases and J by 4 bases. This CDR3 spans 13 amino acids. The DNA for the CDR3 is TGTGCCAGCAGCGCAGGACTAGCGTACGAGCAGTACTTC. Translating it yields CASSAGLAYEQYF.